These T cell receptor beta chains were read from a single sample in a study of T cells in localized non-small cell lung cancer. Profiling relied on immunoSEQ multiplex PCR, and the TCRdb table lists in-frame clones only, not all of them. Here the sample spans roughly 35,000 clones, around 90% being singletons. Here the sequenced sample was peripheral blood, taken before any cancer treatment. Receptors were obtained from a woman aged 40 to 75 with stage I lung adenocarcinoma. CDR3s include the opening cysteine and the closing phenylalanine or tryptophan. The order of the fields is V gene, clone size, J gene, D gene, CDR3 protein, CDR3 DNA. The D gene is left open where the match is weak. Rows may omit the clone size; those that give it use once, few, many or a size class.

>TRBV2|-|TRBJ1-3|-
CASSVQGGSTIYF
TGTGCCAGCAGTGTACAGGGAGGAAGCACCATATATTTT
>TRBV6-6|-|TRBJ2-7|-
CASSYDPVTSYEQYF
TGTGCCAGCAGTTACGACCCCGTAACCTCCTACGAGCAGTACTTC
>TRBV6-6|-|TRBJ2-5|-
CASLGSQETQYF
TGTGCCAGCTTGGGGAGCCAAGAGACCCAGTACTTC
>TRBV7-2|-|TRBJ2-7|TRBD2
CASSLVGLAGAEQYF
TGTGCCAGCAGCTTAGTAGGACTAGCGGGAGCCGAGCAGTACTTC
>TRBV5-1|once|TRBJ1-2|-
CASSSGGVGGYTF
TGCGCCAGCAGCTCTGGGGGTGTGGGTGGCTACACCTTC
>TRBV5-1|-|TRBJ2-3|TRBD2
CASSQGLAGEADTQYF
TGCGCCAGCAGCCAGGGACTAGCGGGAGAAGCCGATACGCAGTATTTT
>TRBV7-8|-|TRBJ2-1|-
CASSLGVGNSYNEQFF
TGTGCCAGCAGCTTAGGTGTAGGGAATTCCTACAATGAGCAGTTCTTC
>TRBV5-4|-|TRBJ2-5|TRBD1
CASSLGAGQGQETQYF
TGTGCCAGCAGCTTGGGAGCGGGACAGGGACAAGAGACCCAGTACTTC
>TRBV9|-|TRBJ2-6|TRBD1
CASSGLGGGQSGANVLTF
TGTGCCAGCAGCGGCTTGGGTGGGGGACAGTCTGGGGCCAACGTCCTGACTTTC
>TRBV11-2|-|TRBJ2-3|-
CASSLVGGAGADTQYF
TGTGCCAGCAGCTTAGTCGGCGGAGCTGGGGCAGATACGCAGTATTTT
>TRBV6-5|-|TRBJ1-1|TRBD1
CASSYRGRGVTEAFF
TGTGCCAGCAGTTACAGGGGGCGAGGGGTAACTGAAGCTTTCTTT
>TRBV18|-|TRBJ2-1|TRBD2
CASSPEGTSGSNEQFF
TGTGCCAGCTCACCGGAAGGGACTAGCGGGAGCAATGAGCAGTTCTTC
>TRBV5-1|-|TRBJ1-2|-
CASSFTTYGYTF
TGCGCCAGCAGCTTTACCACCTATGGCTACACCTTC
>TRBV4-1|-|TRBJ2-1|TRBD2
CASSPIAGRVNEQFF
TGCGCCAGCAGCCCTATAGCGGGACGGGTCAATGAGCAGTTCTTC
>TRBV7-7|-|TRBJ2-2|-
CASSLRNTGELFF
TGTGCTAGCAGCTTACGGAACACCGGGGAGCTGTTTTTT